The 2 T cell receptor beta chains below all came from one sample that was sequenced in a study of blood T cell repertoires in COVID-19. This table comes from immunoSEQ multiplex PCR, and its TCRdb copy is limited to in-frame clones, with some not included. The sample shows some 320,000 clones, roughly nine tenths of them seen only once. Specimen: PBMCs or T cells enriched from blood (not recorded which). The receptors derive from a man between 60 and 70 years old who had recovered from COVID-19.

The V call is TRBV2, the J call TRBJ2-1, with TRBD2 matching 11 bases. V gave up 7 bases and J gave up 5 bases; unmatched junction bases: 7. Germline lookup yields CDR1 SNHLY and CDR2 FYNNEI. CDR3 length: 15 amino acids. The CDR3 spells CASKIVGLADNEQFF. CDR3 bases: TGTGCCAGCAAGATCGTGGGACTAGCGGACAATGAGCAGTTCTTC.

The chain couples TRBV30 to TRBJ2-1, with no clear D. Per the germline V gene, CDR1 is GTSNPN and CDR2 is SVGIG (reference sequence). Trimming pared 0 bases from V and 8 bases from J, leaving 5 bases between. CDR3 length: 11 residues. The CDR3 is CAWSVLYEQFF. Here the CDR3 DNA reads TGTGCCTGGAGTGTACTTTATGAGCAGTTCTTC.